This T cell receptor (beta chain) originates from a study of blood T cell repertoires in COVID-19. Across the study: PBMCs, B-cell-depleted T cells, or T cells were the source of the cDNA or gDNA that made up the material.

The length of the CDR3 is 15 residues. Trimming left V 4 bases short and J 2 bases short, with 15 bases between. Per germline, CDR1 SGHRS and CDR2 YFSETQ. This clone was seen only a few times. Original data processing: Quantification of nucleated cells was approximated via reference gene primer amplification. Generated by immunoSEQ multiplex PCR, the TCRdb table keeps only in-frame clones and is missing some. From that table come the V and J calls and clone size; the DNA was used to work out D and trimming. The table includes fewer than 200,000 clones, approximately 79% detected once. Study members were between roughly 18 and 100 years old and lived in 24 US regions.

The TCR sequence derives from a woman aged 60-75 years with acute COVID-19. The V and J genes are TRBV5-1 and TRBJ1-2; D is perhaps TRBD1 (6 bases). The sequenced sample was PBMCs or T cells enriched from blood (not recorded which). CDR3 in DNA: TGCGCCAGCAGCCAGGGCGGGGGGCGCAACTATGGCTACACCTTC. It yields the protein CASSQGGGRNYGYTF.